This T cell receptor (beta chain) was sequenced during a study of tissue T cells after allogeneic stem cell transplantation. For the study at large: Pathologist review favored tissue samples showing histologically apparent lymphocytes. Findings and caveats of the study: Anatomically similar tissues had similar TCR repertoires within each patient.

This clone was picked up a small number of times. The antigen is undetermined. Data came from immunoSEQ multiplex PCR; TCRdb stores just in-frame clones and leaves some out. The sample includes about 10,000 clones, more than 50% of them seen just once. Deletions cut 4 bases from V and 0 bases from J, with 8 bases between. The CDR3 covers 13 residues. Germline CDR1 SQVTM, CDR2 ANQGSEA. The receptor was isolated from a woman between 18 and 50 years old with breast cancer. Sequencing used tissue from the jejunum, obtained at autopsy. This chain links TRBV29-1 with TRBJ2-3; D is unresolved. The CDR3 region has the DNA TGCAGCGTTGGCCAGTTGAGCACAGATACGCAGTATTTT. Its translation is CSVGQLSTDTQYF.